These 3 T cell receptor beta chains share one sample of origin, sequenced in a study of low-dose radiotherapy and immunotherapy resistance in tumors. cDNA synthesis used a TRAV/TRBV-specific primer set for both chains. TCR amplification used around 20 PCR cycles, a constant-region primer and a V-primer adapter. TCRdb analysed the reads with MiXCR anew, one entry per CDR3 protein. Of about 60,000 distinct CDR3 sequences detected, about 25% appear once; the ten largest clones hold 5.7%. Stated time point: before trial treatment. The source was PBMCs, collected before treatment. The receptor source for this set is a male donor with prostate cancer.

This clonotype was counted ten times or more. This chain uses TRBV27 with TRBJ2-3; no reliable D call. Trimming took 6 bases from V and 0 from J, leaving 10 bases between them. Germline values: CDR1 MNHEY, CDR2 SMNVEV (reference sequence). The CDR3 sequence is 14 residues long. The CDR3 spells CASSKESSTDTQYF. DNA for the CDR3: TGTGCCAGCAGCAAAGAAAGTAGCACAGATACGCAGTATTTT.

In its sample, this clonotype was seen a few times. The chain employs TRBV10-3 and TRBJ1-2; the D is unclear. The CDR3 is made up of 13 amino acids. Between the trimmed V and J ends, which lost 0 bases and 8 bases, there was a span of 10 bases. The germline gives CDR1 ENHRY, CDR2 SYGVKD. The chain's CDR3 is CAISESGVSGYTF. CDR3 nucleotide sequence: TGTGCCATCAGTGAGTCTGGGGTGAGCGGCTACACCTTC.

This clonotype showed up many times. V and J are TRBV6-5 and TRBJ2-2, with 11 positions matching TRBD2. Germline CDR1 reads MNHEY; CDR2 reads SVGAGI. Trimming cost V 2 bases and J 4 bases; bases outside gene matches: 3. The CDR3 spans 16 residues. The CDR3 spells CASSYTGLAGTGELFF. In DNA, the CDR3 is TGTGCCAGCAGTTACACCGGACTAGCGGGCACCGGGGAGCTGTTTTTT.